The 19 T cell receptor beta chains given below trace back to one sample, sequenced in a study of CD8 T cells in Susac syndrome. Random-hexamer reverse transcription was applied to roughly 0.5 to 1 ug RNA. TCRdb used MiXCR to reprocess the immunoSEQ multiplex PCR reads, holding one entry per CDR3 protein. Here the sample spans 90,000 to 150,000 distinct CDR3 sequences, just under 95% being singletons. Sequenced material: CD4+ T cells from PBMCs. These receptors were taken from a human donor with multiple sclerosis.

CDR3 in amino acids: CASSMDRGNQPQHF. The CDR3 bases are TGTGCCAGCAGCATGGACAGGGGCAATCAGCCCCAGCATTTT. The gene calls are TRBV7-8 and TRBJ1-5, with TRBD1 matching 8 bases. J was trimmed by 2 bases and V by 5 bases; bases with no gene match: 2. Germline CDR1 reads SGHVS; CDR2 reads FQNEAQ. The length of the CDR3 is 14 residues.

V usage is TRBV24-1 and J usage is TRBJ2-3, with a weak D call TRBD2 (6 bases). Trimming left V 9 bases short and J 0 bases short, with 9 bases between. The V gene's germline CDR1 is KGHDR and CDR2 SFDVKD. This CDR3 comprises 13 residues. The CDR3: CATGGTSTDTQYF. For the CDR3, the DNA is TGTGCCACCGGGGGGACGAGCACAGATACGCAGTATTTT.

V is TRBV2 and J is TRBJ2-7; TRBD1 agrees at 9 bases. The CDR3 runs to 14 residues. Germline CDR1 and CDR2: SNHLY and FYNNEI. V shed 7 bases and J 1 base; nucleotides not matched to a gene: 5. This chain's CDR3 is CASIRQGVSYEQYF. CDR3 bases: TGTGCCAGCATCAGACAGGGGGTGTCCTACGAGCAGTACTTC.

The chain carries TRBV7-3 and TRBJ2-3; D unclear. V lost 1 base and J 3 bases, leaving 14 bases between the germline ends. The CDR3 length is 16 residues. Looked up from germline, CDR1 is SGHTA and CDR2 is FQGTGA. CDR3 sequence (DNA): TGTGCCAGCAGCTTAAGACCTGGGCCGCGTACAGATACGCAGTATTTT. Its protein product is CASSLRPGPRTDTQYF.

Here the CDR3 reads CASSLGRDHLATNEKLFF. The CDR3 DNA reads as TGCGCCAGCAGCTTGGGCAGGGACCACCTTGCAACTAATGAAAAACTGTTTTTT. The rearrangement uses TRBV5-1 and TRBJ1-4; tentatively, D is TRBD1 (5 bases). This CDR3 contains 18 residues. Germline V CDR1 and CDR2: SGHRS, YFSETQ. The ends were cut back, 0 bases at V and 0 bases at J, with 15 bases in the middle.

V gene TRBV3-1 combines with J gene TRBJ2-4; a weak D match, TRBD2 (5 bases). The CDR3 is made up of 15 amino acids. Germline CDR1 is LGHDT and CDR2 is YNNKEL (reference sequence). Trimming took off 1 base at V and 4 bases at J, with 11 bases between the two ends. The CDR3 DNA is TGTGCCAGCAGCCAAGTAGGAGGATTAAAAAACATTCAGTACTTC. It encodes CASSQVGGLKNIQYF.

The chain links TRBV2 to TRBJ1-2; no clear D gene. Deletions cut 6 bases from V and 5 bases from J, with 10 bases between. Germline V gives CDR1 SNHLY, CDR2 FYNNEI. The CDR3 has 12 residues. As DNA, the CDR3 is TGTGCCAGCAGCGAGTCGCAGTATGGCTACACCTTC. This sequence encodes CASSESQYGYTF.

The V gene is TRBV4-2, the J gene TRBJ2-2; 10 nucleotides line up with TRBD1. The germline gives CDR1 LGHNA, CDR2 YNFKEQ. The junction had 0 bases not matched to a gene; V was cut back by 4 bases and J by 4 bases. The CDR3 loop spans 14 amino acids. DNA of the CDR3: TGTGCCAGCAGCCGGGACAGGGGCACCGGGGAGCTGTTTTTT. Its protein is CASSRDRGTGELFF.

The CDR3 bases are TGTGCCTGGAGTCCACGGGGATACGAGCAGTACTTC. This gives the protein CAWSPRGYEQYF. The chain recombines TRBV30 with TRBJ2-7; the D gene is possibly TRBD2 (5 bases). V lost 2 bases, J lost 4 bases, and 9 bases lay in between. CDR1 and CDR2 (germline): GTSNPN, SVGIG (reference sequence). The CDR3 covers 12 residues. The whole variable domain, remainder taken from reference TRBV30 and TRBJ2-7, is SQTIHQWPATLVQPVGSPLSLECTVEGTSNPNLYWYRQAAGRGLQLLFYSVGIGQISSEVPQNLSASRPQDRQFILSSKKLLLSDSGFYLCAWSPRGYEQYFGPGTRLTVT.

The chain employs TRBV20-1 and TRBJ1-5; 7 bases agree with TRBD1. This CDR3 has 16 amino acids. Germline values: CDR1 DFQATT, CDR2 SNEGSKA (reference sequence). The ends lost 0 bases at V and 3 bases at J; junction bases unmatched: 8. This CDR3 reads CSARDMAGGYNQPQHF. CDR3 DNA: TGCAGTGCTAGAGATATGGCAGGGGGTTACAATCAGCCCCAGCATTTT.

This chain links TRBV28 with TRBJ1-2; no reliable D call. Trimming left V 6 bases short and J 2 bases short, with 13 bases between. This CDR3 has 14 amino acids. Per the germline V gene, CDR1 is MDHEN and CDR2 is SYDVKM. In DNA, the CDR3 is TGTGCCAGCAGCCAAACCGGACGGAACTATGGCTACACCTTC. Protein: CASSQTGRNYGYTF.

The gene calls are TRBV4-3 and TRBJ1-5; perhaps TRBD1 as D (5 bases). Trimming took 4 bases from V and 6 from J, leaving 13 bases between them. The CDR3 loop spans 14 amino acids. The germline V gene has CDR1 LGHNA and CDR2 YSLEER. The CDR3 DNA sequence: TGCGCCAGCAGCCGCGGGGCCCAGGGTCAGCCCCAGCATTTT. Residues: CASSRGAQGQPQHF.

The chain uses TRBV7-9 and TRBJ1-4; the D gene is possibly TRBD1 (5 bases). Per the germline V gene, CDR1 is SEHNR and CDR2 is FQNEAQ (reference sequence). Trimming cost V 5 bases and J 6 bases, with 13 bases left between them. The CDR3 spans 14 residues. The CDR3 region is CASSTPGTDEKLFF. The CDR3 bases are TGTGCCAGCAGCACCCCCGGGACGGATGAAAAACTGTTTTTT.

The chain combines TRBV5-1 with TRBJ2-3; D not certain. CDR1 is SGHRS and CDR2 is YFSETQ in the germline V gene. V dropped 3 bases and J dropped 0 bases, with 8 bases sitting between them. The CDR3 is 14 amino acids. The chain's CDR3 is CASSSQPSTDTQYF. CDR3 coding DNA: TGCGCCAGCAGCTCACAGCCTAGCACAGATACGCAGTATTTT.

The CDR3 is CSAATSGGYEQYF. CDR3 DNA: TGCAGTGCGGCGACTAGCGGGGGGTACGAGCAGTACTTC. V and J are TRBV20-1 and TRBJ2-7; the match to TRBD2 covers 13 bases. The CDR3 is 13 amino acids. The junction had 3 bases not matched to a gene; V was cut back by 6 bases and J by 4 bases. The V gene's germline CDR1 is DFQATT and CDR2 SNEGSKA (reference sequence).

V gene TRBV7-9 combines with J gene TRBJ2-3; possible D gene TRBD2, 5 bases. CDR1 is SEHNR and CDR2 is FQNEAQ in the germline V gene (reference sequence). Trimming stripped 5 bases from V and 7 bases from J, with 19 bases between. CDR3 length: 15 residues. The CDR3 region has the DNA TGTGCCAGCAGCCGGGGTGCACTTCTCGCAAATACGCAGTATTTT. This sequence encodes CASSRGALLANTQYF.

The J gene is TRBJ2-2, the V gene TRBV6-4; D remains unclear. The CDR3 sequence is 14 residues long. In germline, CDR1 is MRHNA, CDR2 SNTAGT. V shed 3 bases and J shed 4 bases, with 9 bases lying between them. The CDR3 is CASSDIMGTGELFF. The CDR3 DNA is TGTGCCAGCAGTGATATTATGGGCACCGGGGAGCTGTTTTTT.

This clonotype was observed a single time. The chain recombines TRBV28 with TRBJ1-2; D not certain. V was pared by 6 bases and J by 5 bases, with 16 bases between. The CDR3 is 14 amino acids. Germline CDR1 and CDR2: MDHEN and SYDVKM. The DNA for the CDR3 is TGTGCCAGCAGAAGGAGTTATACTGAATATGGCTACACCTTC. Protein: CASRRSYTEYGYTF.

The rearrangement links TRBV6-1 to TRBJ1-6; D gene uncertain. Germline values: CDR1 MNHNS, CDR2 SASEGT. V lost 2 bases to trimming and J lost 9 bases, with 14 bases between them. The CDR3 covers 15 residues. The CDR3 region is CASSERIVRSSPLHF. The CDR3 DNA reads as TGTGCCAGCAGTGAACGTATCGTAAGGAGTTCACCCCTCCACTTT.